The 14 T cell receptor beta chains below all came from one sample that was sequenced in a study of CD8+ T cells in alopecia areata. RNA was isolated and reverse transcribed to cDNA, the sequencing template. Libraries were prepared by immunoSEQ multiplex PCR; TCRdb keeps only in-frame clonotypes and omits some of them. The repertoire holds some 51,000 clones, about 96% seen once, with around 24% in the top ten. Material: CD8+ T cells sorted from blood, obtained at week 0. The origin of the receptors is a human donor with alopecia areata.

The V gene is TRBV6-6, the J gene TRBJ1-1; 9 bases align to TRBD1. The CDR3 loop spans 15 amino acids. Germline V CDR1 and CDR2: MNHNY, SVGAGI (reference sequence). Trimming removed 5 bases from V and 1 base from J; junction bases left unmatched: 5. Here the CDR3 reads CASSPRDRENTEAFF. CDR3 DNA sequence: TGTGCCAGCAGTCCCCGGGACAGGGAGAACACTGAAGCTTTCTTT.

V and J are TRBV6-6 and TRBJ1-5; no definite D call. V shed 5 bases and J shed 4 bases, with 12 bases lying between them. Germline V gene lookup returns CDR1 MNHNY and CDR2 SVGAGI (reference sequence). The CDR3 runs to 14 residues. The CDR3: CASSPLVRNQPQHF. The CDR3 DNA is TGTGCCAGCAGTCCGCTAGTGAGGAATCAGCCCCAGCATTTT.

For this clone: The sample contains more than one DNA sequence encoding this CDR3. This chain uses TRBV7-6 with TRBJ2-7; TRBD1 matches at 11 bases. Per germline, CDR1 SGHVS and CDR2 FNYEAQ. The CDR3 is 14 residues long. V lost 4 bases and J lost 4; bases outside the gene matches: 3. For the CDR3, the DNA is TGTGCCAGCAGCTCCGGGACAGGGGGTTACGAGCAGTACTTC. Its protein product is CASSSGTGGYEQYF.

The J gene is TRBJ2-5, the V gene TRBV11-2; 8 bases are a match to TRBD1. CDR1 is SGHAT, CDR2 FQNNGV, per germline. The CDR3 is 16 residues long. J was trimmed by 5 bases and V by 6 bases; bases with no gene match: 14. The CDR3 DNA follows: TGTGCCAGCAGTACAGCCCTAGACAGGGGCGGCGAGACCCAGTACTTC. This gives the protein CASSTALDRGGETQYF.

This chain connects TRBV29-1 to TRBJ1-5, with D possibly TRBD1 on 6 matching bases. The CDR3 covers 16 residues. The germline gives CDR1 SQVTM, CDR2 ANQGSEA. With 8 bases removed from V and 4 bases from J, the gap between germline ends came to 24 bases. CDR3 coding DNA: TGCAGCCCTCCGGGACACAAAGAACTTCAGAATCAGCCCCAGCATTTT. Its translation is CSPPGHKELQNQPQHF.

The chain employs TRBV4-2 and TRBJ1-6, with D unclear. V was pared by 0 bases and J by 0 bases, with 12 bases between. The germline V gene has CDR1 LGHNA and CDR2 YNFKEQ. The CDR3 contains 18 residues. As DNA, the CDR3 is TGTGCCAGCAGCCAAGATCACCGGGGAAGCTCCTATAATTCACCCCTCCACTTT. As protein: CASSQDHRGSSYNSPLHF.

J is TRBJ1-1 and V is TRBV25-1; D remains ambiguous. The germline V gene has CDR1 MGHDK and CDR2 SYGVNS. The CDR3 is made up of 12 amino acids. Deletions cut 6 bases from V and 4 bases from J, with 9 bases between. The DNA for the CDR3 is TGTGCCAGCAGCCCATCCGGCACTGAAGCTTTCTTT. Its protein is CASSPSGTEAFF.

The CDR3 DNA sequence: TGTGCCAGCACCCCGGGACCCCGGAACACTGAAGCTTTCTTT. Its protein product is CASTPGPRNTEAFF. The V and J genes are TRBV27 and TRBJ1-1, with D possibly being TRBD1 (5 bases). The CDR3 is 14 residues long. Germline CDR1 reads MNHEY; CDR2 reads SMNVEV (reference sequence). Trimming took off 7 bases at V and 1 base at J, with 13 bases between the two ends.

The chain joins TRBV15 to TRBJ1-5; D unresolved. This CDR3 contains 15 residues. Germline V gene sequence: CDR1 LNHNV, CDR2 YYDKDF (reference sequence). The V end was cut by 0 bases, the J end by 3 bases, with 9 bases between. The CDR3 spells CATSRERFNNQPQHF. The CDR3 nucleotides read TGTGCCACCAGCAGAGAACGTTTCAACAATCAGCCCCAGCATTTT.

The J gene is TRBJ2-7, the V gene TRBV6-5, with 9 bases aligning to TRBD2. V lost 2 bases and J lost 2; bases outside the gene matches: 4. Germline V lookup: CDR1 MNHEY, CDR2 SVGAGI. The CDR3 covers 15 residues. The CDR3 loop reads CASSYGLAGPYEQYF. The CDR3, as DNA: TGTGCCAGCAGTTACGGGCTAGCGGGGCCCTACGAGCAGTACTTC.

V gene TRBV7-9 combines with J gene TRBJ2-1; D possibly corresponds to TRBD2 (6 bases). The CDR3 spans 16 residues. Trimming took 2 bases from V and 0 from J, leaving 11 bases between them. Per germline, CDR1 SEHNR and CDR2 FQNEAQ (reference sequence). CDR3 sequence reads: CASSLFSGSSYNEQFF. The CDR3 coding sequence is TGTGCCAGCAGCTTATTTAGCGGAAGCTCCTACAATGAGCAGTTCTTC.

The V call is TRBV7-9, the J call TRBJ2-2, with unresolved D. CDR3 size: 15 residues. CDR1 and CDR2 from the germline V gene are SEHNR and FQNEAQ (reference sequence). Between the trimmed V and J ends, which lost 5 bases and 1 base, there was a span of 11 bases. In DNA form, the CDR3 reads TGTGCCAGCAGCCGGAGACGACAGAACACCGGGGAGCTGTTTTTT. Translating gives CASSRRRQNTGELFF.

This clone came up once. In nucleotides, the CDR3 is TGTGCCAGCAGTCGGACTAGCGGGGGGATACAAGAGACCCAGTACTTC. Translated: CASSRTSGGIQETQYF. V gene TRBV6-6 combines with J gene TRBJ2-5, with TRBD2 identical over 14 bases. V was clipped by 5 bases and J by 2 bases; unmatched bases: 4. Germline V CDR1 and CDR2: MNHNY, SVGAGI (reference sequence). This CDR3 contains 16 residues.

This chain joins TRBV7-9 and TRBJ2-7; D possibly corresponds to TRBD2 (5 bases). V dropped 4 bases and J dropped 2 bases, with 12 bases sitting between them. The germline V gene encodes CDR1 SEHNR and CDR2 FQNEAQ (reference sequence). The CDR3 loop spans 14 amino acids. The CDR3 coding sequence is TGTGCCAGCAGCTCATACCGGGAAGCCTACGAGCAGTACTTC. It specifies CASSSYREAYEQYF.